These 21 T cell receptor beta chains share one sample of origin, sequenced in a study of blood T cell repertoires in COVID-19 (dated by TCRdb to 2019 to 2021). The library was built by means of the immunoSEQ multiplex PCR assay. Entries here come from immuneACCESS through TCRdb and include only in-frame sequences with V and J called. Some clones fail to appear in such tables; in the studies checked, an unresolved V gene covers under half of the shortfall, and the cause of the remainder is unknown. This sample gives about 400,000 clones in total; 70% to 90% of them show up just once. The leading ten clones occupy 1.5% to 2.5% of the sample. The sample comprised PBMCs or T cells enriched from blood (not recorded which). All receptors derive from a man aged 40-49 years in a cohort exposed to, infected with or recovered from COVID-19 (not recorded which).

The CDR3 coding sequence is TGTGCCAGCAGCCAAGGGACAGCCACAGATACGCAGTATTTT. Amino acid sequence: CASSQGTATDTQYF. V gene TRBV7-9 combines with J gene TRBJ2-3; TRBD1 aligns across 7 bases. The CDR3 is made up of 14 amino acids. The germline V gene encodes CDR1 SEHNR and CDR2 FQNEAQ (reference sequence). V gave up 5 bases and J gave up 2 bases; unmatched junction bases: 4. Full variable domain (remainder filled in from reference TRBV7-9 and TRBJ2-3): DTGVSQNPRHKITKRGQNVTFRCDPISEHNRLYWYRQTLGQGPEFLTYFQNEAQLEKSRLLSDRFSAERPKGSFSTLEIQRTEQGDSAMYLCASSQGTATDTQYFGPGTRLTVL.

The chain employs TRBV25-1 and TRBJ1-6; the match to TRBD1 covers 7 bases. The V gene end was trimmed by 8 bases and the J gene end by 0 bases; junction bases not matched to a gene: 1. The CDR3 is 14 amino acids. Germline values: CDR1 MGHDK, CDR2 SYGVNS. The CDR3 DNA follows: TGTGCCAGCCGGGACAGCTCCTATAATTCACCCCTCCACTTT. Translated, it gives CASRDSSYNSPLHF.

The chain has TRBV6-5 and TRBJ2-2, with TRBD2 matching over 9 bases. The CDR3 is 15 amino acids. Germline CDR1 is MNHEY and CDR2 is SVGAGI. V trimming: 6 bases; J trimming: 7 bases; junction bases outside the gene matches: 9. The CDR3 sequence is CASRGTSSGIGELFF. The CDR3 region has the DNA TGTGCCAGCAGGGGGACTAGCAGCGGGATCGGGGAGCTGTTTTTT.

The sample holds one count of this clone. This rearrangement joins TRBV18 to TRBJ2-2; D gene unclear. Germline CDR1 KGHSH, CDR2 LQKENI. Trimming pared 7 bases from V and 5 bases from J, leaving 11 bases between. CDR3 length equals 13 residues. The CDR3 spells CASLPSRTGELFF. The CDR3 nucleotides read TGTGCCAGCTTACCCTCTAGAACCGGGGAGCTGTTTTTT. Full variable domain (rest looked up from reference TRBV18 and TRBJ2-2): NAGVMQNPRHLVRRRGQEARLRCSPMKGHSHVYWYRQLPEEGLKFMVYLQKENIIDESGMPKERFSAEFPKEGPSILRIQQVVRGDSAAYFCASLPSRTGELFFGEGSRLTVL.

The rearrangement uses TRBV4-1 and TRBJ2-7, with TRBD2 matching 9 bases. Germline loops: CDR1 MGHRA, CDR2 YSYEKL. Trimming cost V 0 bases and J 4 bases; bases outside gene matches: 7. The CDR3 runs to 16 residues. CDR3 loop: CASSQDVASGIYEQYF. In DNA form, the CDR3 reads TGCGCCAGCAGCCAAGATGTGGCTAGCGGGATTTACGAGCAGTACTTC.

The rearrangement uses TRBV3-1 (or the pseudogene TRBV3-2) and TRBJ2-2; 9 bases are shared with TRBD1. V lost 3 bases to trimming and J lost 7 bases; unmatched junction nucleotides: 6. Germline V gives CDR1 LGHDT, CDR2 YNNKEL (reference sequence). The CDR3 spans 15 residues. DNA for the CDR3: TGTGCCAGCAGCCAGGGACAGGGACCGGGCGGGGAGCTGTTTTTT. Protein sequence: CASSQGQGPGGELFF.

This chain joins TRBV5-1 and TRBJ2-2; perhaps TRBD1 as D (5 bases). CDR1 and CDR2 (germline): SGHRS, YFSETQ. This CDR3 is built from 16 residues. V shed 2 bases and J shed 4 bases, with 15 bases lying between them. The CDR3 DNA sequence: TGCGCCAGCAGCTTTCAGGGCCTCTCAGTCACCGGGGAGCTGTTTTTT. Amino acids: CASSFQGLSVTGELFF.

This rearrangement joins TRBV3-1 (or the pseudogene TRBV3-2) to TRBJ1-2; 10 bases match TRBD1. CDR3 size: 16 residues. CDR1 and CDR2 (germline): LGHDT, YNNKEL (reference sequence). After removal of 4 bases from V and 3 bases from J, the junction contained 8 bases not matched to a gene. CDR3 nucleotide sequence: TGTGCCAGCAGCCGAAGCGGACAGGGGGTCTACTATGGCTACACCTTC. Protein: CASSRSGQGVYYGYTF.

The V and J genes are TRBV30 and TRBJ2-1, with 15 bases aligning to TRBD2. With 1 base clipped from V and 11 bases from J, the junction kept 6 bases outside the gene matches. The CDR3 is 15 amino acids. The germline V gene encodes CDR1 GTSNPN and CDR2 SVGIG (reference sequence). In nucleotides, the CDR3 is TGTGCCTGGAGTGCCCGGACTAGCGGGAGGGCTCAGCAGTTCTTC. This encodes CAWSARTSGRAQQFF.

J is TRBJ2-7 and V is TRBV3-1 (or the pseudogene TRBV3-2); 7 bases align to TRBD2. The CDR3 sequence is 14 residues long. Germline values: CDR1 LGHDT, CDR2 YNNKEL (reference sequence). With V trimmed by 4 bases and J by 12 bases, 15 bases remained unmatched. CDR3 region: CASSPGTGGRIGYF. As DNA, the CDR3 is TGTGCCAGCAGCCCCGGGACGGGAGGCCGGATTGGGTACTTC.

The V and J genes are TRBV19 and TRBJ2-5; 7 positions agree with TRBD1. The CDR3 extends over 15 amino acids. The germline gives CDR1 LNHDA, CDR2 SQIVND (reference sequence). J was trimmed by 5 bases and V by 7 bases; bases with no gene match: 13. CDR3 nucleotide sequence: TGTGCCAGTACCCTCGCCGGGACAGAGGCGGAGACCCAGTACTTC. Protein product: CASTLAGTEAETQYF.

The chain joins TRBV11-2 to TRBJ2-7; no reliable D call. Trimming took 3 bases from V and 2 from J, leaving 8 bases between them. The germline V gene has CDR1 SGHAT and CDR2 FQNNGV. The length of the CDR3 is 13 residues. CDR3 sequence reads: CASSFYGTYEQYF. The CDR3 DNA is TGTGCCAGCAGCTTCTACGGTACCTACGAGCAGTACTTC.

The chain links TRBV4-1 to TRBJ2-1; TRBD2 aligns across 7 bases. V lost 0 bases to trimming and J lost 7 bases; unmatched junction nucleotides: 6. Germline-derived CDR1 and CDR2 are MGHRA and YSYEKL. The CDR3 loop spans 15 amino acids. CDR3 residues: CASSQDGRAGNEQFF. DNA for the CDR3: TGCGCCAGCAGCCAAGATGGGAGAGCGGGGAATGAGCAGTTCTTC.

This clone has only one observation. This chain joins TRBV18 and TRBJ2-5; TRBD2 is a possible D gene (5 bases). Germline V gene data show CDR1 as KGHSH and CDR2 as LQKENI. The ends were cut back, 3 bases at V and 5 bases at J, with 13 bases in the middle. This CDR3 has 14 residues. As DNA, the CDR3 is TGTGCCAGCTCACCCCCCCCGGGGAGCGAGACCCAGTACTTC. Protein sequence: CASSPPPGSETQYF.

This clone appeared a few times. V gene TRBV15 combines with J gene TRBJ2-1; no definite D call. V dropped 5 bases and J dropped 8 bases, with 10 bases sitting between them. The germline CDR1 and CDR2 sequences are LNHNV and YYDKDF (reference sequence). There are 12 residues in the CDR3. The CDR3 DNA is TGTGCCACCAGCTGGGCCCGCGATGAGCAGTTCTTC. It is translated as CATSWARDEQFF. The full variable domain, in which reference TRBV15 and TRBJ2-1 provide the parts outside the CDR3, is DAMVIQNPRYQVTQFGKPVTLSCSQTLNHNVMYWYQQKSSQAPKLLFHYYDKDFNNEADTPDNFQSRRPNTSFCFLDIRSPGLGDTAMYLCATSWARDEQFFGPGTRLTVL.

The chain recombines TRBV28 with TRBJ1-4; no clear D. The V gene's germline CDR1 is MDHEN and CDR2 SYDVKM. Trimming left V 6 bases short and J 4 bases short, with 9 bases between. This CDR3 has 13 amino acids. The CDR3 DNA sequence: TGTGCCAGCAGGGGCAGCGGTAATGAAAAACTGTTTTTT. This encodes CASRGSGNEKLFF. Combining the CDR3 with reference TRBV28 and TRBJ1-4 gives the whole variable domain DVKVTQSSRYLVKRTGEKVFLECVQDMDHENMFWYRQDPGLGLRLIYFSYDVKMKEKGDIPEGYSVSREKKERFSLILESASTNQTSMYLCASRGSGNEKLFFGSGTQLSVL.

V is TRBV7-2 and J is TRBJ1-4; a weak D match, TRBD1 (6 bases). The germline V and J ends were trimmed by 5 bases and 7 bases, with 17 bases remaining between them. Germline CDR1 reads SGHTA; CDR2 reads FQGNSA. The CDR3 totals 15 residues. The CDR3 DNA reads as TGTGCCAGCAGCGGAAACAGGGATCTAACTGAAAAACTGTTTTTT. Its protein is CASSGNRDLTEKLFF. The entire variable domain, with the rest obtained from reference TRBV7-2 and TRBJ1-4, is as follows: GAGVSQSPSNKVTEKGKDVELRCDPISGHTALYWYRQSLGQGLEFLIYFQGNSAPDKSGLPSDRFSAERTGGSVSTLTIQRTQQEDSAVYLCASSGNRDLTEKLFFGSGTQLSVL.

V and J are TRBV5-8 and TRBJ2-1, with 11 bases that match TRBD2. The CDR3 has 15 residues. V shed 4 bases, J shed 6 bases, and the junction held 6 bases outside the gene matches. Germline V CDR1 and CDR2: SGHTS, YDEGEE. The CDR3 here is CASSLAGGSGNEQFF. The CDR3 DNA sequence: TGTGCCAGCAGCCTAGCGGGAGGATCCGGCAATGAGCAGTTCTTC.

This clone was counted once. The chain employs TRBV13 and TRBJ2-7, with TRBD2 matching over 14 bases. This CDR3 region has 14 residues. CDR1 is PRHDT, CDR2 FYEKMQ, per germline (reference sequence). Germline trimming cut 4 bases from V and 6 bases from J; bases unmatched to any gene: 2. For the CDR3, the DNA is TGTGCCAGCAGCTGGGGACTAGCGGGAGTCGAGCAGTACTTC. Encoded protein: CASSWGLAGVEQYF.

The chain has TRBV5-5 and TRBJ2-1; TRBD2 matches 14 bases. Germline V CDR1 and CDR2: SGHKS, YYEKEE (reference sequence). The trim removed 3 bases at V and 7 bases at J, leaving 6 bases unmatched. The CDR3 has 16 amino acids. CDR3 bases: TGTGCCAGCAGCTCCGGACTAGCGGGAGGCAGGAATGAGCAGTTCTTC. Protein product: CASSSGLAGGRNEQFF.

The CDR3 DNA reads as TGTGCCAGCTCACCAGTAACCAGGGGACAGACCATGAACACTGAAGCTTTCTTT. This encodes CASSPVTRGQTMNTEAFF. This chain joins TRBV18 and TRBJ1-1; 7 positions agree with TRBD1. The trim removed 2 bases at V and 0 bases at J, leaving 12 bases unmatched. This CDR3 has 18 amino acids. Germline V CDR1 and CDR2: KGHSH, LQKENI.